The 19 T cell receptor beta chains reported below all come from one sample, sequenced in a study of control samples from healthy donors and cancer patients. Profiling relied on immunoSEQ multiplex PCR, and the TCRdb table lists in-frame clones only, not all of them. The sample records 68,000 or so clones, 83% being singletons. The sequencing sample was made of blood. These receptors all come from a man in his fifties or sixties in good health.

V usage is TRBV28 and J usage is TRBJ2-4; 8 bases map to TRBD2. Germline V gene sequence: CDR1 MDHEN, CDR2 SYDVKM. V lost 4 bases, J lost 3 bases, and 5 bases stayed unmatched. CDR3 length: 15 residues. The CDR3 DNA reads TGTGCCAGCAGTTCGACTAGCGCCTTCAAAAACATTCAGTACTTC. Translating it yields CASSSTSAFKNIQYF.

This clone was found once. The chain combines TRBV28 with TRBJ2-2; no definite D call. V dropped 2 bases and J dropped 0 bases, with 7 bases sitting between them. This CDR3 region has 15 residues. In germline, CDR1 is MDHEN, CDR2 SYDVKM. CDR3 DNA: TGTGCCAGCAGTTTAGAGACACCGAACACCGGGGAGCTGTTTTTT. It codes for CASSLETPNTGELFF.

CDR3 amino acids: CASSAGSRAEQYF. CDR3 DNA sequence: TGTGCCAGCAGCGCGGGATCACGGGCCGAGCAGTACTTC. The gene calls are TRBV6-5 and TRBJ2-7, with D possibly being TRBD2 (6 bases). Per the germline V gene, CDR1 is MNHEY and CDR2 is SVGAGI. V lost 6 bases and J 6 bases, leaving 15 bases between the germline ends. The CDR3 loop spans 13 amino acids.

As for this clone: The sample contains more than one DNA sequence encoding this CDR3. The rearrangement links TRBV7-2 to TRBJ1-5; TRBD1 aligns across 7 bases. V lost 6 bases and J lost 4; bases outside the gene matches: 3. The V gene's germline CDR1 is SGHTA and CDR2 FQGNSA. CDR3 length equals 13 residues. In nucleotides, the CDR3 is TGTGCCAGCAGTTCACAGGGGAATCAGCCCCAGCATTTT. Its translation: CASSSQGNQPQHF.

This chain connects TRBV6-4 to TRBJ2-6, with 11 bases fitting TRBD1. Trimming took 2 bases from V and 0 from J; bases not matched to a gene: 0. The CDR3 extends over 17 amino acids. From germline, CDR1 is MRHNA and CDR2 SNTAGT. The CDR3 bases are TGTGCCAGCAGTGACGGGACAGGGGGCTCTGGGGCCAACGTCCTGACTTTC. This translates into CASSDGTGGSGANVLTF.

This clone has more than one count but fewer than ten. The rearrangement uses TRBV29-1 and TRBJ2-7; no definite D call. This CDR3 contains 14 residues. Germline assignment: CDR1 SQVTM and CDR2 ANQGSEA. CDR3 amino acids: CSHNHVGSPYEQYF. The CDR3, as DNA: TGCAGTCACAACCATGTGGGCAGTCCCTACGAGCAGTACTTC.

This clone appeared a single time. The chain joins TRBV7-9 to TRBJ1-6; D remains ambiguous. The CDR3 runs to 16 residues. The germline V gene has CDR1 SEHNR and CDR2 FQNEAQ (reference sequence). V shed 1 base and J shed 9 bases, with 16 bases lying between them. The CDR3 sequence: CASSLDLTQLGSPLHF. The CDR3 nucleotides are TGTGCCAGCAGCTTAGACCTCACTCAACTGGGTTCACCCCTCCACTTT.

The chain carries TRBV6-2 or TRBV6-3 and TRBJ1-2; D not resolved. V was pared by 7 bases and J by 8 bases, with 23 bases between. The CDR3 totals 15 residues. From germline, CDR1 is MNHEY and CDR2 SVGEGT. The CDR3 nucleotides are TGTGCCAGCACTAACTCAGAAAGGAGCCGGCGGGGCTACACCTTC. This encodes CASTNSERSRRGYTF.

The chain links TRBV5-4 to TRBJ2-5, with D perhaps TRBD2 (5 bases). The V and J ends lost 3 bases and 1 base respectively, with 10 bases between them. Germline CDR1 SGHNT, CDR2 YYREEE (reference sequence). The CDR3 loop spans 14 amino acids. DNA of the CDR3: TGTGCCAGCAGCTCAGAGGGCCCCCAAGAGACCCAGTACTTC. Its protein product is CASSSEGPQETQYF.

The rearrangement links TRBV19 to TRBJ2-3; 10 positions match TRBD2. The CDR3 runs 15 residues. CDR1 is LNHDA and CDR2 is SQIVND in the germline V gene (reference sequence). V shed 6 bases, J shed 0 bases, and the junction held 3 bases outside the gene matches. The CDR3 DNA reads TGTGCCAGTAGAGGACTAGCGGAAAGCACAGATACGCAGTATTTT. It is translated as CASRGLAESTDTQYF. The variable domain in full, with the rest retrieved from reference TRBV19 and TRBJ2-3, is DGGITQSPKYLFRKEGQNVTLSCEQNLNHDAMYWYRQDPGQGLRLIYYSQIVNDFQKGDIAEGYSVSREKKESFPLTVTSAQKNPTAFYLCASRGLAESTDTQYFGPGTRLTVL.

The V and J genes are TRBV28 and TRBJ1-2, with a tentative D call TRBD1 (5 bases). V lost 8 bases and J 4 bases, leaving 17 bases between the germline ends. Germline V gene lookup returns CDR1 MDHEN and CDR2 SYDVKM. The CDR3 consists of 14 residues. The CDR3: CASLRDDLGYGYTF. The CDR3 DNA follows: TGTGCCAGCCTAAGGGACGACTTAGGCTATGGCTACACCTTC.

The chain joins TRBV7-9 to TRBJ2-1; 9 bases line up with TRBD2. There are 16 residues in the CDR3. V was pared by 5 bases and J by 2 bases, with 7 bases of the junction left unmatched. Germline V gene data show CDR1 as SEHNR and CDR2 as FQNEAQ (reference sequence). CDR3 region: CASSHQAGGAYNEQFF. In DNA form, the CDR3 reads TGTGCCAGCAGCCATCAAGCGGGAGGAGCCTACAATGAGCAGTTCTTC.

The rearrangement uses TRBV5-1 and TRBJ2-5; 9 nucleotides align to TRBD2. V gave up 4 bases and J gave up 5 bases; unmatched junction bases: 12. Looked up from germline, CDR1 is SGHRS and CDR2 is YFSETQ. CDR3 length: 16 residues. The CDR3 DNA sequence: TGCGCCAGCAGCGACGGACCAGCGGGAGGTGCGGAGACCCAGTACTTC. It translates to CASSDGPAGGAETQYF.

J is TRBJ2-3 and V is TRBV18; no reliable D call. The CDR3 has 13 amino acids. Trimming cost V 6 bases and J 7 bases, with 14 bases left between them. CDR1 and CDR2 (germline): KGHSH, LQKENI. The CDR3 sequence is CASSPAETNTQYF. CDR3 DNA sequence: TGTGCCAGCTCTCCTGCGGAGACAAATACGCAGTATTTT.

The gene calls are TRBV10-3 and TRBJ2-1; 12 nucleotides match TRBD2. With V trimmed by 8 bases and J by 4 bases, 6 bases remained unmatched. Germline V lookup: CDR1 ENHRY, CDR2 SYGVKD. The CDR3 spans 15 residues. CDR3 residues: CAIGRTSGVYNEQFF. CDR3 coding DNA: TGTGCCATCGGCAGGACTAGCGGGGTTTACAATGAGCAGTTCTTC.

The chain employs TRBV7-2 and TRBJ2-1; D gene ambiguous. Looked up from germline, CDR1 is SGHTA and CDR2 is FQGNSA. V was shortened by 5 bases and J by 9 bases, with 14 bases between the two germline ends. The CDR3 is 13 residues long. The DNA for the CDR3 is TGTGCCAGCAGCCCCCAATCCCGAGGTGAGCAGTTCTTC. It yields the protein CASSPQSRGEQFF.

The chain links TRBV7-2 to TRBJ2-5, with D unresolved. The germline V gene has CDR1 SGHTA and CDR2 FQGNSA. The CDR3 is 13 residues long. V was pared by 1 base and J by 3 bases, with 6 bases between. CDR3 region: CASSLVQKETQYF. The CDR3 nucleotides are TGTGCCAGCAGCTTAGTACAGAAAGAGACCCAGTACTTC.

This chain joins TRBV25-1 and TRBJ1-2; D unclear. The germline gives CDR1 MGHDK, CDR2 SYGVNS. Trimming took off 8 bases at V and 6 bases at J, with 10 bases between the two ends. The CDR3 is made up of 11 amino acids. The chain's CDR3 is CASGEWDGYTF. The CDR3 nucleotides are TGTGCCAGCGGGGAGTGGGATGGCTACACCTTC.

This chain joins TRBV7-2 and TRBJ1-1, with D hard to call. The length of the CDR3 is 14 residues. Trimming removed 0 bases at V and 0 bases at J, with 5 bases between. The V gene's germline CDR1 is SGHTA and CDR2 FQGNSA. CDR3 sequence reads: CASSLAQMNTEAFF. The CDR3 DNA reads TGTGCCAGCAGCTTAGCTCAGATGAACACTGAAGCTTTCTTT.